Listed here is a single TCR beta chain. The antigen is unknown. The length of the CDR3 is 15 residues. J was trimmed by 5 bases and V by 2 bases; bases with no gene match: 5. Germline-derived CDR1 and CDR2 are SGHAT and FQDESV (reference sequence). The data were obtained in a study of post-analysis software for immune sequencing data. Findings and limits, study-wide: Patients had higher frequencies than controls of roughly 5 TRBV segments, including TRBV5-6, TRBV5-1 and TRBV20-1.

Prepared libraries of TCR beta cDNA carried unique molecular identifiers. TCRdb analysed the PCR reads with MiXCR anew, one entry per CDR3 protein. The sample includes about 460,000 distinct CDR3 sequences, roughly 45% of them seen just once. Sequenced sample: blood. The TCR sequence derives from a girl aged 10 to 17 with multiple sclerosis. The chain links TRBV11-1 to TRBJ2-5; 10 positions match TRBD2. The CDR3: CASSLPSGSGETQYF. CDR3 nucleotide sequence: TGTGCCAGCAGCTTACCTAGCGGGAGTGGGGAGACCCAGTACTTC. Based on the CDR3 plus reference TRBV11-1 and TRBJ2-5, the full variable domain is EAEVAQSPRYKITEKSQAVAFWCDPISGHATLYWYRQILGQGPELLVQFQDESVVDDSQLPKDRFSAERLKGVDSTLKIQPAELGDSAMYLCASSLPSGSGETQYFGPGTRLLVL.